This T cell receptor (beta chain) originates from a study of cytomegalovirus exposure and HLA in healthy donors. Trimming removed 6 bases at V and 0 bases at J, with 12 bases between. This CDR3 is 14 amino acids long. CDR1 LNHDA and CDR2 SQIVND come from the germline V gene (reference sequence). While the first cohort had 650 to 850 subjects, the donors belonged to the separate validation cohort of over a hundred subjects. Some clones are missing from TCRdb's copy, which holds only in-frame ones; the method was immunoSEQ multiplex PCR. The table lists approximately 140,000 clones, 70% to 90% of them singletons. Broader study findings: Subsequent analysis found a tendency for first-cohort TCR clusters to co-occur within the 120 or so validation repertoires.

About this clone: No antigen is known for it.

Sequencing used PBMCs. This TCR came from a man aged 18-30 years in good health and CMV-seronegative. The chain couples TRBV19 to TRBJ2-7; D call uncertain. The CDR3 reads CASSPNSISYEQYF. The CDR3 DNA sequence: TGTGCCAGTAGCCCAAACTCAATCTCCTACGAGCAGTACTTC.